Below, one TCR beta chain is given with its context. The germline gives CDR1 SQVTM, CDR2 ANQGSEA. The length of the CDR3 is 17 residues. This entry belongs to a study of monozygotic twins with inflammatory bowel disease. TCRdb reprocessed the 5' RACE reads and keeps a single row for each CDR3 protein, giving no DNA. This sample contains fewer than 550,000 distinct CDR3 sequences. Specimen: blood. The chain joins TRBV29-1 to TRBJ1-1; TCRdb's D gene call, TRBD1, goes unchecked for lack of DNA. The source of this sequence is a human donor with ulcerative colitis or Crohn's disease, or a healthy co-twin of an affected twin (not recorded which). CDR3 loop: CSVEVVLAGVVNTEAFF.